The rows below give T cell receptor beta chains drawn from one sample of a study of long-term antiretroviral therapy in people with HIV. The protocol was immunoSEQ multiplex PCR, while the TCRdb copy is restricted to in-frame clones and leaves out a portion. Among about 20,000 clones listed, 80% were seen once. Sequencing was performed on unsorted PBMCs, taken 2.9 years after starting antiretroviral therapy. The receptors shown here come from a woman under 40 with HIV. Each CDR3 is given with its conserved first and last residue. D genes are given only for firm matches. Only part of the rows carry a size: once, few, many, or a class if the clone is expanded.

j_call,d_call,v_call,clone_size,cdr3_length,cdr3_nt,cdr3_aa
TRBJ1-1,TRBD1,TRBV18,once,17,TGTGCCAGCTCACGGGGACAGGGGGGCGGGATGAACACTGAAGCTTTCTTT,CASSRGQGGGMNTEAFF
TRBJ1-1,NA,TRBV9,NA,13,TGTGCCAGCAGCCTGAACATGAACACTGAAGCTTTCTTT,CASSLNMNTEAFF
TRBJ2-3,NA,TRBV25-1,once,16,TGTGCCAGCAGTGAAACGCATTCTACGTTCACAGATACGCAGTATTTT,CASSETHSTFTDTQYF
TRBJ1-4,NA,TRBV30,NA,14,TGTGCCTGGAGTGTAACGGGGGTAAATGAAAAACTGTTTTTT,CAWSVTGVNEKLFF
TRBJ1-1,NA,TRBV7-9,NA,14,TGTGCCAGCAGCTTAGGAGGGGGTTCCACTGAAGCTTTCTTT,CASSLGGGSTEAFF
TRBJ1-2,NA,TRBV30,NA,15,TGTGCCTGGAGTGTATCCTTGGGGTCCAGCTATGGCTACACCTTC,CAWSVSLGSSYGYTF
TRBJ2-1,TRBD2,TRBV11-2,NA,14,TGTGCCAGCAGCTTAGAGCGGGGGTTCAATGAGCAGTTCTTC,CASSLERGFNEQFF
TRBJ2-7,NA,TRBV5-1,few,13,TGCGCCAGCAGCCCCCGGGGCGTGGGGGAGCAGTACTTC,CASSPRGVGEQYF
TRBJ1-1,TRBD1,TRBV11-2,few,13,TGTGCCAGCAGCTGGACAGGGAACACTGAAGCTTTCTTT,CASSWTGNTEAFF
TRBJ2-1,TRBD1,TRBV5-1,NA,15,TGCGCCAGCAGCTTGGGACAGGGGGGCACGGGTGAGCAGTTCTTC,CASSLGQGGTGEQFF
TRBJ1-6,NA,TRBV5-5,few,15,TGTGCCAGCAGCTTCACGCAAAGGGGCCATTCACCCCTCCACTTT,CASSFTQRGHSPLHF
TRBJ2-5,NA,TRBV7-9,NA,12,TGTGCCAGCAGCTTAGGGGTGGAGACCCAGTACTTC,CASSLGVETQYF
TRBJ2-1,NA,TRBV4-1,NA,16,TGCGCCAGCAGCCAAGTACCCCCACTCGTTGTGAATGAGCAGTTCTTC,CASSQVPPLVVNEQFF
TRBJ1-2,NA,TRBV4-2,NA,13,TGTGCCAGCAGCCACGGAGTGGTGGACGGCTACACCTTC,CASSHGVVDGYTF
TRBJ1-1,TRBD1,TRBV13,NA,16,TGTGCCAGCAGCTACCGACAGGGGGTCTCGAACACTGAAGCTTTCTTT,CASSYRQGVSNTEAFF
TRBJ1-1,NA,TRBV9,NA,14,TGTGCCAGCAGCGTAGGATGGGGACGGGATGAAGCTTTCTTT,CASSVGWGRDEAFF
TRBJ1-4,TRBD1,TRBV5-1,NA,16,TGCGCCAGCAGCCCCCGAGGGGGCTCAACTAATGAAAAACTGTTTTTT,CASSPRGGSTNEKLFF
TRBJ2-5,NA,TRBV10-2,NA,12,TGCGCCAGCAGCGGGGGAAACGGGACCCAGTACTTC,CASSGGNGTQYF
TRBJ2-1,TRBD2,TRBV28,NA,15,TGTGCCAGCAGTTTAGGATCGGGGGGATACAATGAGCAGTTCTTC,CASSLGSGGYNEQFF
TRBJ1-6,TRBD1,TRBV7-8,NA,18,TGTGCCAGCAGCACGGGACAGGCCTCAAGCTCCTATAATTCACCCCTCCACTTT,CASSTGQASSSYNSPLHF
TRBJ2-3,TRBD1,TRBV5-1,NA,16,TGCGCCAGCAGCTTGACCGGGACAGGGGGCACAGATACGCAGTATTTT,CASSLTGTGGTDTQYF
TRBJ2-3,TRBD2,TRBV2,NA,15,TGTGCCAGCAGCCTAGCGGGGGTTGGAACAGATACGCAGTATTTT,CASSLAGVGTDTQYF
TRBJ2-2,TRBD1,TRBV27,NA,16,TGTGCCAGCGCAAAAAGTAAGACAGGGGACACCGGGGAGCTGTTTTTT,CASAKSKTGDTGELFF
TRBJ1-1,NA,TRBV13,NA,15,TGTGCCAGCAGTTTGTTTCGGGGGACGGACACTGAAGCTTTCTTT,CASSLFRGTDTEAFF
TRBJ1-6,NA,TRBV19,few,19,TGTGCCAGTAGTACTACCATTCCGGGACTGAGCTCCTATAATTCACCCCTCCACTTT,CASSTTIPGLSSYNSPLHF
TRBJ2-5,TRBD2,TRBV5-6,NA,18,TGTGCCAGCAGCTTGGAAGGCGGGGGGGCCGGGATCCAAGAGACCCAGTACTTC,CASSLEGGGAGIQETQYF
TRBJ1-4,TRBD1,TRBV5-6,NA,15,TGTGCCAGCAGCCTTACCGGGACAGGTCTCGAAAAACTGTTTTTT,CASSLTGTGLEKLFF
TRBJ1-3,TRBD1,TRBV19,few,15,TGTGCCAGTAATAAAGAGGGGGCCGCTGGAAACACCATATATTTT,CASNKEGAAGNTIYF
TRBJ1-4,NA,TRBV29-1,NA,10,TGCAGCGTTGAAACTGAAAAACTGTTTTTT,CSVETEKLFF
TRBJ2-1,TRBD2,TRBV5-1,NA,15,TGCGCCAGCAGCCAAGGGACTACTTCCTACAATGAGCAGTTCTTC,CASSQGTTSYNEQFF
TRBJ1-3,TRBD1,TRBV6-5,NA,14,TGTGCCAGCAGCTCGACAGGGGTTGGAAACACCATATATTTT,CASSSTGVGNTIYF
TRBJ2-1,NA,TRBV29-1,NA,14,TGCAGCGTTGATCAGACAAATGACTACAATGAGCAGTTCTTC,CSVDQTNDYNEQFF
TRBJ1-1,NA,TRBV30,NA,14,TGTGCCTGGAGTAAAAGGGGCGGAAACACTGAAGCTTTCTTT,CAWSKRGGNTEAFF
TRBJ1-2,NA,TRBV11-1,once,18,TGTGCCAGCAGCTCGGGAAGGGCAGGGGCTCAAGTTAACTATGGCTACACCTTC,CASSSGRAGAQVNYGYTF
TRBJ2-2,NA,TRBV30,NA,15,TGTGCCTGGAGTATGGGGCAGGGCTACACCGGGGAGCTGTTTTTT,CAWSMGQGYTGELFF
TRBJ2-1,TRBD2,TRBV6-5,NA,14,TGTGCCAGCAGGGGGACTAGCGTCTACAATGAGCAGTTCTTC,CASRGTSVYNEQFF
TRBJ1-2,NA,TRBV19,NA,14,TGTGCCAGTAGGGAGGGGGGGCGCGTCTATGGCTACACCTTC,CASREGGRVYGYTF
TRBJ1-6,NA,TRBV6-5,NA,15,TGTGCCAGCGGCCGATCGGCTCGTGGGAATTCACCCCTCCACTTT,CASGRSARGNSPLHF
TRBJ1-5,NA,TRBV19,NA,19,TGTGCCAGTAGTAGCTCCCGTCGGGGCCCATTCCTGGACGATCAGCCCCAGCATTTT,CASSSSRRGPFLDDQPQHF
TRBJ2-1,NA,TRBV7-9,NA,17,TGTGCCAGCAGCCCCAGGGGAGGGATCGGGGGGATGAATGAGCAGTTCTTC,CASSPRGGIGGMNEQFF
TRBJ1-1,NA,TRBV30,NA,12,TGTGCCTGGAGCTGGGGGAACACTGAAGCTTTCTTT,CAWSWGNTEAFF
TRBJ1-6,NA,TRBV5-5,NA,15,TGTGCCAGCAGCTTGGGTGACAGCAACCTTTTCCCCCTCCACTTT,CASSLGDSNLFPLHF
TRBJ1-1,TRBD1,TRBV18,NA,15,TGTGCCAGCTCACCATCCGGACAGGGCCGGGCTGAAGCTTTCTTT,CASSPSGQGRAEAFF